The rows below give T cell receptor beta chains drawn from one sample of a study of cytomegalovirus exposure and HLA in healthy donors. Using immunoSEQ multiplex PCR, the repertoire was profiled, and TCRdb retains in-frame clones only, with some absent. Seen here are about 98,000 clones, about 83% observed once, and the top ten hold over 15%. Input material: PBMCs. The receptors come from a man aged 55 to 70 in good health and CMV-seropositive. Both conserved end residues are part of each CDR3. The order of the fields is clone size, D gene, V gene, J gene, CDR3 protein, CDR3 DNA. D genes are given only for firm matches. Expanded clones get a size class; other rows say once, few or many, or leave the size out.

size: once
D: -
V: TRBV5-1
J: TRBJ2-1
CDR3: CASKNTRGAFENEQFF
DNA: TGCGCCAGCAAAAATACCCGGGGGGCTTTTGAGAATGAGCAGTTCTTC

size: -
D: TRBD1
V: TRBV7-2
J: TRBJ1-1
CDR3: CASSFTGGGNTEAFF
DNA: TGTGCCAGCAGCTTTACAGGGGGGGGGAACACTGAAGCTTTCTTT

size: -
D: -
V: TRBV28
J: TRBJ2-5
CDR3: CASTVGQETQYF
DNA: TGTGCCAGCACCGTCGGGCAAGAGACCCAGTACTTC

size: -
D: TRBD1
V: TRBV19
J: TRBJ1-5
CDR3: CASSARTGGSNQPQHF
DNA: TGTGCCAGTAGTGCCCGGACAGGGGGTAGCAATCAGCCCCAGCATTTT

size: once
D: TRBD1
V: TRBV6-6
J: TRBJ2-5
CDR3: CASSYLSGGRETQYF
DNA: TGTGCCAGCAGTTACCTTTCAGGGGGCCGAGAGACCCAGTACTTC

size: -
D: -
V: TRBV27
J: TRBJ2-2
CDR3: CASSLSPRVTGELFF
DNA: TGTGCCAGCAGTTTATCCCCGCGGGTCACCGGGGAACTGTTTTTT

size: -
D: TRBD1
V: TRBV5-1
J: TRBJ1-5
CDR3: CASSPGQGNQPQHF
DNA: TGCGCCAGCAGCCCAGGACAGGGGAATCAGCCCCAGCATTTT

size: few
D: -
V: TRBV7-9
J: TRBJ2-5
CDR3: CASSLVSSQYF
DNA: TGTGCCAGCAGCTTAGTGAGTTCCCAGTACTTC

size: -
D: TRBD1
V: TRBV6-1
J: TRBJ2-1
CDR3: CASSDRGPSYNEQFF
DNA: TGTGCCAGCAGTGACAGGGGGCCTTCCTACAATGAGCAGTTCTTC

size: few
D: -
V: TRBV5-6
J: TRBJ2-7
CDR3: CASSVRDRNGGQYF
DNA: TGTGCCAGCAGCGTAAGGGACAGAAACGGGGGGCAGTACTTC

size: -
D: TRBD1
V: TRBV4-3
J: TRBJ2-7
CDR3: CASSQDRTGGAYEQYF
DNA: TGCGCCAGCAGCCAAGATCGGACAGGGGGCGCGTACGAGCAGTACTTC

size: -
D: -
V: TRBV10-3
J: TRBJ2-2
CDR3: CAISESGTPNTGELFF
DNA: TGTGCCATCAGTGAGTCAGGGACACCGAACACCGGGGAGCTGTTTTTT

size: few
D: TRBD1
V: TRBV6-6
J: TRBJ1-4
CDR3: CASSPPLDREGEKLFF
DNA: TGTGCCAGCAGTCCCCCCTTAGACAGGGAAGGTGAAAAACTGTTTTTT

size: -
D: -
V: TRBV19
J: TRBJ1-5
CDR3: CASSIDSGQPQHF
DNA: TGTGCCAGTAGTATAGATAGCGGGCAGCCCCAGCATTTT

size: -
D: TRBD1
V: TRBV9
J: TRBJ1-3
CDR3: CASSGQGASNTIYF
DNA: TGTGCCAGCAGCGGACAGGGGGCAAGTAACACCATATATTTT

size: -
D: -
V: TRBV7-2
J: TRBJ1-6
CDR3: CASSPLGGANSPLHF
DNA: TGTGCCAGCAGTCCACTCGGGGGGGCGAATTCACCCCTCCACTTT

size: -
D: -
V: TRBV5-1
J: TRBJ2-3
CDR3: CASSTGGGTDTQYF
DNA: TGCGCCAGCTCTACAGGGGGGGGCACAGATACGCAGTATTTT

size: -
D: TRBD2
V: TRBV5-6
J: TRBJ2-5
CDR3: CASSWQIGLAGGQETQYF
DNA: TGTGCCAGCAGCTGGCAGATCGGACTAGCGGGGGGACAAGAGACCCAGTACTTC

size: -
D: -
V: TRBV27
J: TRBJ2-7
CDR3: CASSLSPRWQGHSYEQYF
DNA: TGTGCCAGCAGTTTATCGCCCCGGTGGCAGGGGCACTCCTACGAGCAGTACTTC

size: -
D: TRBD2
V: TRBV9
J: TRBJ2-3
CDR3: CASSVETSGGVLSTQYF
DNA: TGTGCCAGCAGCGTAGAAACTAGCGGGGGGGTTCTTTCTACGCAGTATTTT

size: -
D: TRBD1
V: TRBV2
J: TRBJ2-1
CDR3: CASAGQGAGNEQFF
DNA: TGTGCCAGCGCGGGACAGGGGGCAGGTAATGAGCAGTTCTTC

size: -
D: -
V: TRBV2
J: TRBJ2-6
CDR3: CASEQGSGANVLTF
DNA: TGTGCCAGTGAACAGGGCTCTGGGGCCAACGTCCTGACTTTC

size: -
D: TRBD2
V: TRBV13
J: TRBJ2-2
CDR3: CASSPSGLGTGELFF
DNA: TGTGCCAGCAGCCCTAGCGGATTGGGCACCGGGGAGCTGTTTTTT

size: -
D: TRBD1
V: TRBV5-1
J: TRBJ1-2
CDR3: CASSSTGGLNAGGYTF
DNA: TGCGCCAGCAGCTCGACAGGGGGCCTTAACGCGGGAGGCTACACCTTC

size: once
D: TRBD1
V: TRBV5-1
J: TRBJ1-4
CDR3: CASSLGRGRDVNEKLFF
DNA: TGCGCCAGCAGCTTGGGGAGGGGGCGCGACGTGAACGAAAAACTGTTTTTT

size: -
D: -
V: TRBV10-3
J: TRBJ2-1
CDR3: CAISGLKTGIDEQFF
DNA: TGTGCCATCAGTGGATTAAAAACAGGGATTGATGAGCAGTTCTTC

size: few
D: -
V: TRBV6-5
J: TRBJ2-2
CDR3: CASRENRPNTGELFF
DNA: TGTGCCAGCAGGGAAAACAGGCCGAACACCGGGGAGCTGTTTTTT

size: -
D: -
V: TRBV19
J: TRBJ1-1
CDR3: CAVWDTSIERAEAFF
DNA: TGTGCCGTCTGGGACACATCTATCGAAAGGGCTGAAGCTTTCTTT

size: -
D: TRBD1
V: TRBV5-1
J: TRBJ1-2
CDR3: CASSRDRGYTF
DNA: TGCGCCAGCAGCAGGGACAGGGGGTACACCTTC

size: -
D: TRBD2
V: TRBV5-1
J: TRBJ2-7
CDR3: CASSLRAGSSYEQYF
DNA: TGCGCCAGCAGCTTGAGAGCGGGGTCCTCCTACGAGCAGTACTTC